This T cell receptor beta chain derives from a study of T cells in Graves' hyperthyroidism and ophthalmopathy. The table lists this clonotype with many counts. TCR beta CDR3 sequences were amplified from RNA transcripts. First-round RT-PCR of the TCR CDR3 relied on the HTBI primer set. TCRdb reprocessed the multiplex PCR reads via MiXCR and lists one record per CDR3 protein. This sample has 400,000 or so distinct CDR3 sequences; approximately 14% occur once, and the top ten carry roughly 20%. CDR3 length: 19 amino acids. Germline V gene data show CDR1 as LNHDA and CDR2 as SQIVND (reference sequence). V shed 5 bases and J 5 bases; nucleotides not matched to a gene: 14.

The specimen was blood. V is TRBV19 and J is TRBJ2-1, with 14 bases that match TRBD2. The sequence derives from a woman aged 55-75 years with Graves' ophthalmopathy. CDR3 residues: CASSARQGTSGSWDNEQFF. The CDR3 bases are TGTGCCAGTAGTGCAAGACAGGGGACTAGCGGGAGCTGGGACAATGAGCAGTTCTTC.